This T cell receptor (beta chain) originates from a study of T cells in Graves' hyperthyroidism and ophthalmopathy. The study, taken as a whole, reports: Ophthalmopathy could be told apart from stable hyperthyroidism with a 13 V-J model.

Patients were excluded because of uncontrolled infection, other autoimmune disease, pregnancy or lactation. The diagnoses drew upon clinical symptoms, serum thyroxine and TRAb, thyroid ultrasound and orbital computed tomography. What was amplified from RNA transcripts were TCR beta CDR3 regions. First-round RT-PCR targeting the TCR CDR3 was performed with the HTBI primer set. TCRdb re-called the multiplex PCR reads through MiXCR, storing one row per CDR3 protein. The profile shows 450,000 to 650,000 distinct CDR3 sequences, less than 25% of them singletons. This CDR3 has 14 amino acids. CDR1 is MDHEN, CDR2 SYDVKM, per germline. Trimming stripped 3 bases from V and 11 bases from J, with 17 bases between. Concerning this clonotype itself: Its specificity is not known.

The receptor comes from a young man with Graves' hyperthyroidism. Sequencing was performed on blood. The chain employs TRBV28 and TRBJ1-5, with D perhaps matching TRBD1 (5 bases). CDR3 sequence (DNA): TGTGCCAGCAGTTTCCCCGGGGGAAGCTCAGCCCAGCATTTT. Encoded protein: CASSFPGGSSAQHF.